What follows is one T cell receptor beta chain and its context. What it binds is unknown. Primers for the PCR totalled 60 Vbeta and 13 Jbeta. Sequencing was performed with immunoSEQ multiplex PCR; in TCRdb, only in-frame clones are kept and a portion is missing. The sample contains roughly 99,000 clones, 70% to 80% of which appear only once. The CDR3 is made up of 14 amino acids. Trimming removed 4 bases from V and 10 bases from J, with 20 bases in between. This specimen comes from a study of cytomegalovirus exposure and HLA in healthy donors. Study details: Within the Caucasian-associated ancestry cluster were about 81% of the approximately 400 genotyped donors.

Nominally healthy donors were sampled, though unrecorded immune exposures were likely. Notes on the study in general: In a later analysis, an Asian-associated ancestry cluster reportedly showed fewer N-insertions than the approximately 610-donor mean.

The receptor was isolated from a male donor in good health and CMV-seropositive. Material: PBMCs. J is TRBJ2-5 and V is TRBV5-3, with D perhaps matching TRBD2 (5 bases). TRBV5-3 qualifies as an ORF whose function is uncertain. The CDR3 loop is CARSPNIPEGDQYF. CDR3 DNA: TGTGCCAGAAGCCCAAATATTCCTGAGGGAGACCAGTACTTC.